The 23 T cell receptor beta chains presented below share a single source sample, sequenced in a study of graft-versus-host responses after intestinal transplantation. Using immunoSEQ multiplex PCR, the repertoire was profiled, and TCRdb retains in-frame clones only, with some absent. Here the sample spans roughly 20,000 clones, roughly 43% being singletons. Stimulators, around 200,000 irradiated and violet-dye-labeled cells, were plated with around 200,000 CFSE-labeled responder cells. Sequenced material: alloreactive CD8+ T cells from a mixed lymphocyte reaction culture, taken before intestinal transplant. As for subset: CFSE-low proliferating T cells sorted from roughly 6-day pre-transplant mixed lymphocyte reaction (GvH or HvG direction). The receptors stem from a human patient who received an intestinal transplant.

This clone has just a few counts. J is TRBJ2-7 and V is TRBV6-5, with 8 bases that match TRBD2. Per the germline V gene, CDR1 is MNHEY and CDR2 is SVGAGI. The CDR3 spans 15 residues. The V gene end was trimmed by 5 bases and the J gene end by 7 bases; junction bases not matched to a gene: 13. The CDR3 nucleotides are TGTGCCAGCAGTGTGTCAGCGGGGGTCCCCGGGGAGCAGTACTTC. It specifies CASSVSAGVPGEQYF.

This rearrangement joins TRBV4-1 to TRBJ2-2, with unresolved D. Germline V gene sequence: CDR1 MGHRA, CDR2 YSYEKL. The CDR3 extends over 13 amino acids. The V end was cut by 1 base, the J end by 4 bases, with 4 bases between. The CDR3 sequence: CASSQVGTGELFF. In DNA, the CDR3 is TGCGCCAGCAGCCAAGTTGGCACCGGGGAGCTGTTTTTT.

The rearrangement uses TRBV6-1 and TRBJ1-2; D is uncertain. Germline loops: CDR1 MNHNS, CDR2 SASEGT. The CDR3 runs to 15 residues. Between the trimmed V and J ends, which lost 2 bases and 4 bases, there was a span of 14 bases. CDR3 nucleotide sequence: TGTGCCAGCAGTGAACTTTGGGCTTCTAGCTATGGCTACACCTTC. This translates into CASSELWASSYGYTF.

V gene TRBV11-2 combines with J gene TRBJ2-2; 11 positions match TRBD2. The CDR3 length is 18 residues. Germline CDR1 SGHAT, CDR2 FQNNGV. V shed 5 bases and J 5 bases; nucleotides not matched to a gene: 13. The CDR3 DNA reads as TGTGCCAGCAGCCTAACCCCTGGTGGGACTAGCGGTACCGGGGAGCTGTTTTTT. Encoded protein: CASSLTPGGTSGTGELFF. The whole variable domain, remainder taken from reference TRBV11-2 and TRBJ2-2, is EAGVAQSPRYKIIEKRQSVAFWCNPISGHATLYWYQQILGQGPKLLIQFQNNGVVDDSQLPKDRFSAERLKGVDSTLKIQPAKLEDSAVYLCASSLTPGGTSGTGELFFGEGSRLTVL.

Concerning this clone: One base separates it from a far larger clone, so it is likely a read error. The chain recombines TRBV6-6 with TRBJ2-7; no reliable D call. Germline loops: CDR1 MNHNY, CDR2 SVGAGI (reference sequence). Trimming left V 4 bases short and J 3 bases short, with 4 bases between. This CDR3 is 11 amino acids long. The CDR3 loop reads CASSSFYEQYF. The DNA for the CDR3 is TGTGCCAGCAGTTCATTCTACGAGCAGTACTTC.

This CDR3 reads CASNGGTGELFF. CDR3 DNA: TGTGCCAGCAACGGTGGGACCGGGGAGCTGTTTTTT. V is TRBV9 and J is TRBJ2-2, with D uncertain. This CDR3 has 12 amino acids. Germline CDR1 and CDR2: SGDLS and YYNGEE. The germline V and J ends were trimmed by 6 bases and 5 bases, with 8 bases remaining between them.

This sequence joins TRBV7-2 and TRBJ1-2, with a possible D match to TRBD1 (6 bases). The germline V gene encodes CDR1 SGHTA and CDR2 FQGNSA. The CDR3 extends over 14 amino acids. The V gene lost 1 base and the J gene lost 0 bases, with 6 bases spanning the gap. CDR3 DNA sequence: TGTGCCAGCAGCTTAGGGACAGCTAACTATGGCTACACCTTC. It is translated as CASSLGTANYGYTF.

V gene TRBV5-8 combines with J gene TRBJ2-3, with D possibly TRBD2 on 5 matching bases. The CDR3 extends over 16 amino acids. In germline, CDR1 is SGHTS, CDR2 YDEGEE. Deletions cut 2 bases from V and 2 bases from J, with 15 bases between. Here the CDR3 reads CASSFDYGPFTDTQYF. The CDR3 nucleotides read TGTGCCAGCAGCTTCGACTATGGCCCGTTCACAGATACGCAGTATTTT.

The CDR3 bases are TGTGCCAGCAGCCGCGGGACCCGAGGGGAGACCCAGTACTTC. It codes for CASSRGTRGETQYF. The chain recombines TRBV7-9 with TRBJ2-5, with D possibly TRBD2 on 6 matching bases. The CDR3 contains 14 residues. Per the germline V gene, CDR1 is SEHNR and CDR2 is FQNEAQ (reference sequence). Trimming shortened V by 5 bases and J by 5 bases, and 15 bases separated the two germline ends.

CDR3 sequence reads: CASSLLAYYEQYF. The CDR3 DNA reads TGTGCCAGCAGCTTGTTAGCGTACTACGAGCAGTACTTC. The chain combines TRBV5-6 with TRBJ2-7, with D maybe TRBD2 (5 bases). Looked up from germline, CDR1 is SGHDT and CDR2 is YYEEEE. This CDR3 is built from 13 residues. V lost 1 base to trimming and J lost 3 bases, with 8 bases between them.

A few counts support this clone. The chain recombines TRBV28 with TRBJ1-2, with 9 bases lining up with TRBD1. This CDR3 contains 15 residues. With V trimmed by 5 bases and J by 3 bases, 7 bases remained unmatched. Germline CDR1 MDHEN, CDR2 SYDVKM. CDR3 bases: TGTGCCAGCAGTGGGACAGGGCGGAAGGACTATGGCTACACCTTC. The encoded protein is CASSGTGRKDYGYTF.

Sample share makes this clone medium-sized (0.01 to 0.1%). This chain links TRBV10-3 with TRBJ2-7; D not certain. Germline CDR1 is ENHRY and CDR2 is SYGVKD. Trimming took off 3 bases at V and 4 bases at J, with 4 bases between the two ends. This CDR3 is 11 amino acids long. The CDR3 DNA reads as TGTGCCATCAGTGATTTATACGAGCAGTACTTC. Its protein is CAISDLYEQYF.

In its sample, this clone is medium-sized. V usage is TRBV11-1 and J usage is TRBJ2-7; D not resolved. The V gene lost 5 bases and the J gene lost 3 bases, with 5 bases spanning the gap. This CDR3 region has 11 residues. Germline loops: CDR1 SGHAT, CDR2 FQDESV (reference sequence). The CDR3 protein is CASSQFYEQYF. The CDR3 bases are TGTGCCAGCAGCCAGTTCTACGAGCAGTACTTC.

The chain has TRBV6-5 and TRBJ1-3; D not resolved. CDR1 and CDR2 from the germline V gene are MNHEY and SVGAGI. The CDR3 is 13 amino acids. Trimming took 10 bases from V and 0 from J, leaving 10 bases between them. The CDR3 reads CAIKKGSGNTIYF. CDR3 sequence (DNA): TGTGCCATCAAGAAGGGCTCTGGAAACACCATATATTTT.

V gene TRBV7-9 combines with J gene TRBJ2-7; D unclear. This CDR3 spans 14 amino acids. CDR1 is SEHNR, CDR2 FQNEAQ, per germline (reference sequence). The germline V and J ends were trimmed by 0 bases and 6 bases, with 12 bases remaining between them. CDR3 protein: CASSLASRVSEQYF. In DNA, the CDR3 is TGTGCCAGCAGCTTAGCCAGTAGGGTGAGCGAGCAGTACTTC.

The chain has TRBV10-3 and TRBJ2-1; 12 nucleotides align to TRBD2. This CDR3 comprises 16 residues. J lost 5 bases, V lost 2 bases, and 4 bases had no gene match. Per the germline V gene, CDR1 is ENHRY and CDR2 is SYGVKD. The DNA of the CDR3 is TGTGCCATCAGTGAGAGGACTAGCGGGGCAGACAATGAGCAGTTCTTC. It translates to CAISERTSGADNEQFF.

The rearrangement uses TRBV10-1 and TRBJ1-3; D remains ambiguous. Germline assignment: CDR1 WNHNN and CDR2 SYGVQD (reference sequence). V was pared by 0 bases and J by 4 bases, with 10 bases between. This CDR3 contains 15 residues. CDR3 sequence reads: CASSESVTVGNTIYF. CDR3 in DNA: TGCGCCAGCAGTGAGTCGGTGACGGTCGGAAACACCATATATTTT.

This clone was counted between two and nine times. V gene TRBV6-5 combines with J gene TRBJ2-7; D perhaps matches TRBD1 (6 bases). CDR1 and CDR2 from the germline V gene are MNHEY and SVGAGI. Trimming removed 3 bases at V and 2 bases at J, with 14 bases between. CDR3 length: 15 residues. The CDR3 nucleotides are TGTGCCAGCAGTTATTTCCCACAGGGCCCCTACGAGCAGTACTTC. This translates into CASSYFPQGPYEQYF.

This clone came up a few times. The chain combines TRBV5-4 with TRBJ2-2, with 7 bases matching TRBD2. There are 16 residues in the CDR3. Germline-derived CDR1 and CDR2 are SGHNT and YYREEE (reference sequence). V was pared by 4 bases and J by 0 bases, with 6 bases of the junction left unmatched. The CDR3 DNA follows: TGTGCCAGCAGCCGGGGGGAGTTCGCGAACACCGGGGAGCTGTTTTTT. As protein: CASSRGEFANTGELFF.

This chain links TRBV6-4 with TRBJ1-1, with D uncertain. The CDR3 is 16 amino acids. CDR1 is MRHNA, CDR2 SNTAGT, per germline. Trimming left V 3 bases short and J 5 bases short, with 19 bases between. The CDR3 reads CASSESILVGRTEAFF. In nucleotides, the CDR3 is TGTGCCAGCAGTGAGTCTATTCTCGTCGGGCGGACTGAAGCTTTCTTT.

The chain is built from TRBV10-3 and TRBJ1-1; a weak D match, TRBD1 (5 bases). The CDR3 totals 15 residues. The V gene lost 1 base and the J gene lost 0 bases, with 9 bases spanning the gap. Germline assignment: CDR1 ENHRY and CDR2 SYGVKD. CDR3 nucleotides: TGTGCCATCAGTGAGTTCGGGGGAATGAACACTGAAGCTTTCTTT. Protein product: CAISEFGGMNTEAFF.

The J gene is TRBJ2-7, the V gene TRBV6-5; the D gene is possibly TRBD1 (6 bases). From germline, CDR1 is MNHEY and CDR2 SVGAGI. V lost 6 bases to trimming and J lost 4 bases, with 16 bases between them. This CDR3 has 14 amino acids. CDR3 amino acids: CASSKTGDAYEQYF. The CDR3 nucleotides read TGTGCCAGCAGCAAGACAGGAGATGCGTACGAGCAGTACTTC.

The gene calls are TRBV27 and TRBJ2-7; D is perhaps TRBD1 or TRBD2 (6 bases each). With 6 bases removed from V and 7 bases from J, the gap between germline ends came to 25 bases. The CDR3 is made up of 16 amino acids. In germline, CDR1 is MNHEY, CDR2 SMNVEV (reference sequence). Here the CDR3 DNA reads TGTGCCAGCAGCATCCCCGGAGGGGGGACTCTGGGGGAGCAGTACTTC. Translation: CASSIPGGGTLGEQYF.